These 23 T cell receptor beta chains came from one sample sequenced in a study of PD-1 blockade in classical Hodgkin lymphoma. The time point denotes: newly diagnosed, previously untreated cHL patient sample. TCRdb keeps only in-frame clones here, not all; method: immunoSEQ multiplex PCR. The table shows 15,000 or so clones, with 84% occurring only once. The sample taken for sequencing was peripheral blood mononuclear cells (PBMCs). The receptors come from a human donor with classical Hodgkin lymphoma.

This clone showed up just a few times. The rearrangement links TRBV28 to TRBJ1-3; D remains ambiguous. Germline V gene lookup returns CDR1 MDHEN and CDR2 SYDVKM. The CDR3 consists of 12 residues. V was shortened by 3 bases and J by 3 bases, with 3 bases between the two germline ends. CDR3: CASSFGGNTIYF. CDR3 nucleotide sequence: TGTGCCAGCAGTTTCGGTGGAAACACCATATATTTT.

V and J are TRBV5-1 and TRBJ2-1, with 9 bases lining up with TRBD2. V was clipped by 0 bases and J by 8 bases; unmatched bases: 9. The CDR3 is 16 residues long. CDR1 and CDR2 (germline): SGHRS, YFSETQ. DNA of the CDR3: TGCGCCAGCAGCTTGGATCTTCTAGCGGGGATAGATGAGCAGTTCTTC. Protein: CASSLDLLAGIDEQFF.

The chain joins TRBV28 to TRBJ2-7; D not certain. This CDR3 is 14 amino acids long. The ends were cut back, 5 bases at V and 5 bases at J, with 16 bases in the middle. Germline V gene sequence: CDR1 MDHEN, CDR2 SYDVKM. CDR3 DNA sequence: TGTGCCAGCAGTCTAAGCCCCGCAGAGGACGAGCAGTACTTC. This translates into CASSLSPAEDEQYF.

This clone was detected only once. The chain joins TRBV6-1 to TRBJ1-2; 8 bases agree with TRBD1. The CDR3 contains 12 residues. J lost 8 bases, V lost 4 bases, and 3 bases had no gene match. From germline, CDR1 is MNHNS and CDR2 SASEGT. Here the CDR3 DNA reads TGTGCCAGCAGTGGGGGACAGGCGGGCTACACCTTC. Translation: CASSGGQAGYTF.

This chain joins TRBV19 and TRBJ2-7; 9 bases fit TRBD1. The germline V gene encodes CDR1 LNHDA and CDR2 SQIVND (reference sequence). The trim removed 7 bases at V and 6 bases at J, leaving 4 bases unmatched. The CDR3 has 12 residues. Here the CDR3 reads CASMDRGSEQYF. CDR3 coding DNA: TGTGCCAGTATGGACAGGGGAAGCGAGCAGTACTTC.

The V call is TRBV19, the J call TRBJ1-2, with D possibly TRBD1 on 5 matching bases. The CDR3 covers 17 residues. Per the germline V gene, CDR1 is LNHDA and CDR2 is SQIVND (reference sequence). The ends were cut back, 6 bases at V and 6 bases at J, with 26 bases in the middle. CDR3 nucleotide sequence: TGTGCCAGTAGATCGCAACGGTGGGGCAAGGCTGCAGATGGCTACACCTTC. Translating gives CASRSQRWGKAADGYTF.

The chain recombines TRBV2 with TRBJ1-1; D gene unclear. The CDR3 contains 12 residues. Germline V gene data show CDR1 as SNHLY and CDR2 as FYNNEI. Trimming shortened V by 8 bases and J by 0 bases, and 7 bases separated the two germline ends. DNA for the CDR3: TGTGCCAGCGCTAAGATGAACACTGAAGCTTTCTTT. As protein: CASAKMNTEAFF.

The rearrangement links TRBV5-1 to TRBJ2-5, with D uncertain. The CDR3 sequence is 14 residues long. V was trimmed by 2 bases and J by 5 bases, leaving 13 bases between them. Germline-derived CDR1 and CDR2 are SGHRS and YFSETQ. The CDR3 DNA is TGCGCCAGCAGCTTTGACAACTCCCGTGAGACCCAGTACTTC. The encoded protein is CASSFDNSRETQYF.

The chain joins TRBV29-1 to TRBJ2-1; 11 nucleotides match TRBD1. In germline, CDR1 is SQVTM, CDR2 ANQGSEA. This CDR3 is 14 amino acids long. V was pared by 5 bases and J by 11 bases, with 11 bases of the junction left unmatched. DNA of the CDR3: TGCAGCGTTTATTCCCGGGACAGGGGGTATAAGCAGTTCTTC. Its translation: CSVYSRDRGYKQFF.

This clone was recorded only once. This sequence joins TRBV28 and TRBJ2-3; TRBD1 aligns across 9 bases. This CDR3 region has 16 residues. Germline V gene lookup returns CDR1 MDHEN and CDR2 SYDVKM. V dropped 7 bases and J dropped 2; count of bases not matched to a gene: 10. This CDR3 reads CASTDSDRGVTDTQYF. DNA of the CDR3: TGTGCCAGCACCGACTCCGACAGGGGGGTCACAGATACGCAGTATTTT.

The V gene is TRBV15, the J gene TRBJ2-6, with D possibly TRBD2 on 5 matching bases. V was clipped by 2 bases and J by 4 bases, with 15 bases between them. This CDR3 is built from 17 residues. The germline V gene encodes CDR1 LNHNV and CDR2 YYDKDF (reference sequence). The CDR3 region has the DNA TGTGCCACCAGCAGAAGCCTTGAGGGTTCCGGGGCCAACGTCCTGACTTTC. It specifies CATSRSLEGSGANVLTF.

This clone was seen a handful of times. This chain connects TRBV5-1 to TRBJ2-1; D may be TRBD2 (7 bases). The V gene lost 5 bases and the J gene lost 5 bases, with 17 bases spanning the gap. This CDR3 has 15 residues. Per germline, CDR1 SGHRS and CDR2 YFSETQ. This CDR3 reads CASSWGGGAHNEQFF. The CDR3 DNA sequence: TGCGCCAGCAGTTGGGGGGGCGGGGCCCACAATGAGCAGTTCTTC.

This clone was counted only a few times. J is TRBJ1-5 and V is TRBV2; tentatively, D is TRBD1 (5 bases). The CDR3 has 14 amino acids. The germline V gene has CDR1 SNHLY and CDR2 FYNNEI. Trimming pared 10 bases from V and 5 bases from J, leaving 18 bases between. The CDR3: CATARQGSDQPQHF. Here the CDR3 DNA reads TGTGCCACCGCTCGGCAGGGTTCGGATCAGCCCCAGCATTTT.

The genes are TRBV27 and TRBJ2-7; D possibly corresponds to TRBD1 (5 bases). The V end was cut by 6 bases, the J end by 1 base, with 13 bases between. Germline loops: CDR1 MNHEY, CDR2 SMNVEV (reference sequence). This CDR3 is built from 14 residues. The CDR3 coding sequence is TGTGCCAGCAGGCAGGGTGGTTCTTCCTACGAGCAGTACTTC. It translates to CASRQGGSSYEQYF.

Worth noting for this clone: The sample contains more than one DNA sequence encoding this CDR3. The chain uses TRBV19 and TRBJ1-1, with D hard to call. Germline CDR1 reads LNHDA; CDR2 reads SQIVND (reference sequence). The length of the CDR3 is 11 residues. V was clipped by 5 bases and J by 1 base, with 2 bases between them. CDR3 protein: CASSQNTEAFF. The CDR3 DNA sequence: TGTGCCAGTAGTCAGAACACTGAAGCTTTCTTT.

The V call is TRBV5-1, the J call TRBJ2-5, with a possible D match to TRBD1 (6 bases). The germline V gene has CDR1 SGHRS and CDR2 YFSETQ. The CDR3 spans 14 residues. V was cut by 4 bases and J by 2 bases, with 12 bases left in between. This CDR3 reads CASSAWTVQETQYF. CDR3 coding DNA: TGCGCCAGCAGCGCCTGGACAGTTCAAGAGACCCAGTACTTC.

This CDR3 reads CASSYFPGNQPQHF. CDR3 nucleotides: TGTGCCAGCAGTTATTTTCCGGGTAATCAGCCCCAGCATTTT. The J gene is TRBJ1-5, the V gene TRBV6-5; the D is unclear. CDR1 is MNHEY and CDR2 is SVGAGI in the germline V gene. The germline V and J ends were trimmed by 3 bases and 4 bases, with 10 bases remaining between them. The length of the CDR3 is 14 residues.

This clone has a single count. This chain connects TRBV7-8 to TRBJ2-7; TRBD1 aligns across 7 bases. The CDR3 extends over 16 amino acids. The V and J ends lost 5 bases and 2 bases, in that order; junction bases with no gene match: 12. Germline V gene sequence: CDR1 SGHVS, CDR2 FQNEAQ. CDR3 sequence: CASSPAATGATYEQYF. In DNA, the CDR3 is TGTGCCAGCAGCCCCGCCGCCACAGGGGCGACCTACGAGCAGTACTTC. The entire variable domain, with the rest obtained from reference TRBV7-8 and TRBJ2-7, is as follows: GAGVSQSPRYKVAKRGQDVALRCDPISGHVSLFWYQQALGQGPEFLTYFQNEAQLDKSGLPSDRFFAERPEGSVSTLKIQRTQQEDSAVYLCASSPAATGATYEQYFGPGTRLTVT.

The chain links TRBV10-3 to TRBJ2-7; a possible D gene is TRBD1 (6 bases). Trimming left V 5 bases short and J 7 bases short, with 9 bases between. CDR1 and CDR2 from the germline V gene are ENHRY and SYGVKD. This CDR3 spans 11 amino acids. CDR3 residues: CAISPQGEQYF. As DNA, the CDR3 is TGTGCCATCAGTCCCCAGGGGGAGCAGTACTTC.

This sequence joins TRBV4-1 and TRBJ1-2; maybe TRBD1 (6 bases). Trimming shortened V by 1 base and J by 0 bases, and 15 bases separated the two germline ends. The CDR3 consists of 17 residues. Per the germline V gene, CDR1 is MGHRA and CDR2 is YSYEKL. This chain's CDR3 is CASSQVSGGYSNYGYTF. The CDR3 nucleotides are TGCGCCAGCAGCCAAGTTTCGGGGGGCTATTCTAACTATGGCTACACCTTC.

This clone was observed once. The chain uses TRBV7-3 and TRBJ1-1; D remains unclear. There are 17 residues in the CDR3. The germline V gene encodes CDR1 SGHTA and CDR2 FQGTGA. Trimming removed 5 bases from V and 0 bases from J, with 19 bases in between. In nucleotides, the CDR3 is TGTGCCAGCAGCCCCAGCCCGCTCCCGTTAATGAACACTGAAGCTTTCTTT. Its protein is CASSPSPLPLMNTEAFF.

The V call is TRBV25-1, the J call TRBJ2-1; TRBD2 matches 13 bases. This CDR3 comprises 14 residues. V was pared by 6 bases and J by 4 bases, with 0 bases of the junction left unmatched. Per germline, CDR1 MGHDK and CDR2 SYGVNS. The chain's CDR3 is CASRGLAGYNEQFF. In DNA, the CDR3 is TGTGCCAGCAGGGGACTAGCGGGATACAATGAGCAGTTCTTC.

V and J are TRBV28 and TRBJ1-1; D is unresolved. The CDR3 has 12 amino acids. Germline assignment: CDR1 MDHEN and CDR2 SYDVKM. Trimming cost V 5 bases and J 1 base, with 5 bases left between them. The CDR3 DNA sequence: TGTGCCAGCAGTCCCCCGAACACTGAAGCTTTCTTT. Residues: CASSPPNTEAFF.